Below, one TCR beta chain is given with its context. Its antigen is unknown. CDR3 length equals 14 residues. Trimming removed 4 bases from V and 11 bases from J, with 16 bases in between. Germline loops: CDR1 SGHRS, CDR2 YFSETQ. This record comes from a study of T cell responses to AZD1222 COVID-19 vaccine. Data came from immunoSEQ multiplex PCR; TCRdb stores just in-frame clones and leaves some out. This sample has 180,000 or so clones, with 80% to 95% found just once. General study points: The study found vaccine-associated CD4 TCRs spanning spike, dominant at 160-218 and 743-854. Nearly half of spike-specific TCRs reportedly target variant regions that are unmutated in the B.1.351 and B.1.1.7 variants. Just a handful of AZD1222 recipients were seropositive at baseline. Donors were largely white British and mainly female; clonal diversity was possibly underestimated.

The chain carries TRBV5-1 and TRBJ1-6, with D perhaps TRBD1 (6 bases). Sequenced material: peripheral blood, taken 28 days after the second AZD1222 dose. The TCR comes from an adult who received the AZD1222 COVID-19 vaccine. The DNA for the CDR3 is TGCGCCAGCAGCGACGGACAGAGATTTACACCCCTCCACTTT. Residues: CASSDGQRFTPLHF.